Listed below are T cell receptor beta chains from one sample, sequenced in a study of cytomegalovirus exposure and HLA in healthy donors. Here immunoSEQ multiplex PCR was the method, and the copy in TCRdb shows in-frame clones only, minus some. Of around 75,000 clones listed, more than 75% are singletons. The sample comprised PBMCs. The receptors were gathered from a man in his forties in good health and CMV-seronegative. Each CDR3 is given with its conserved first and last residue. The order of the fields is V gene, clone size, J gene, D gene, CDR3 DNA, CDR3 protein. The D gene is left open where the match is weak. Not all rows give a size; the values are once, few, many and, for expanded clones, a class.

TRBV5-6	NA	TRBJ2-3	NA	TGTGCCAGCAGCACTCGCATGGGCCTAATAGTAGATACGCAGTATTTT	CASSTRMGLIVDTQYF
TRBV10-3	few	TRBJ2-7	TRBD1	TGTGCCATCAGGACAGGGGTGGATTACGAGCAGTACTTC	CAIRTGVDYEQYF
TRBV7-6	NA	TRBJ2-7	NA	TGTGCCAGCAGCCGGGGACTCCCGGCGGGGGAGCAGTACTTC	CASSRGLPAGEQYF
TRBV11-3	NA	TRBJ2-7	TRBD2	TGTGCCAGCAGCTTAGTGGCGGGGGGCTCCTGCGAGCAGTACTTC	CASSLVAGGSCEQYF
TRBV7-8	NA	TRBJ1-4	TRBD1	TGTGCCAGCAGCTCCCAAGAGGGCGGACAGGCGTTTTTT	CASSSQEGGQAFF
TRBV19	once	TRBJ2-6	NA	TGTGCCAGTAGTTATCGGGTTAGGAGCTCTGGGGCCAACGTCCTGACTTTC	CASSYRVRSSGANVLTF
TRBV5-1	NA	TRBJ1-2	TRBD1	TGCGCCAGCAGCGTGGATCGGGACAGCTATGGCTACACCTTC	CASSVDRDSYGYTF
TRBV7-9	NA	TRBJ2-6	NA	TGTGCCAGCAGTCTGCAGTCTGGGGCCAACGTCCTGACTTTC	CASSLQSGANVLTF
TRBV11-2	NA	TRBJ1-2	TRBD1	TGTGCCAGCAGCTCCCGATGGGACAGGGGCGGCTATGGCTACACCTTC	CASSSRWDRGGYGYTF
TRBV4-2	NA	TRBJ1-3	NA	TGTGCCAGCAGCCAAGAAGCGGGGTCCAAAGGAAACACCATATATTTT	CASSQEAGSKGNTIYF
TRBV7-2	NA	TRBJ1-5	NA	TGTGCCAGCAGCTTAGGGGCGAATCAGCCCCAGCATTTT	CASSLGANQPQHF
TRBV10-3	NA	TRBJ1-6	NA	TGTGCCATCCAATCGGGCTCCTATAATTCACCCCTCCACTTT	CAIQSGSYNSPLHF
TRBV7-9	few	TRBJ1-2	TRBD1	TGTGCCAGCAGCCGAAGCAGGGGGAGTTACGGCGGTGGCTATGGCTACACCTTC	CASSRSRGSYGGGYGYTF
TRBV2	NA	TRBJ1-3	NA	TGTGCCAGTTCTTTGACGGAGGGCTCTGGAAACACCATATATTTT	CASSLTEGSGNTIYF
TRBV5-6	few	TRBJ2-3	TRBD1	TGTGCCAGCAGCGCCGGGACAGGGAATGGAGATACGCAGTATTTT	CASSAGTGNGDTQYF
TRBV4-2	NA	TRBJ2-2	NA	TGTGCCAGCAGCTCCTGGACTGGCGACACCGGGGAGCTGTTTTTT	CASSSWTGDTGELFF
TRBV5-1	NA	TRBJ1-5	NA	TGCGCCAGCAGCCGTGACGGTTCAGGTACTCAGCCCCAGCATTTT	CASSRDGSGTQPQHF
TRBV7-9	NA	TRBJ1-4	NA	TGTGCCAGCAGCTATGATGGGTCAGAGCGCGAAAAACTGTTTTTT	CASSYDGSEREKLFF
TRBV9	NA	TRBJ1-1	NA	TGTGCCAGCAGCGTATTGGCAGGGTGGAACACTGAAGCTTTCTTT	CASSVLAGWNTEAFF
TRBV5-1	NA	TRBJ2-1	NA	TGCGCCAGCAGCTTGGGGCAGGGTGGCAATGAGCAGTTCTTC	CASSLGQGGNEQFF
TRBV19	NA	TRBJ1-2	TRBD1	TGTGCCAGTACCCCGTCCCAGGGGGCGTCCCCTGGCTACACCTTC	CASTPSQGASPGYTF
TRBV5-4	few	TRBJ2-7	NA	TGTGCCAGCAGCTTATTTTCGGGCGAGCAGTACTTC	CASSLFSGEQYF
TRBV12-5	NA	TRBJ1-1	TRBD1	TGTGCTAGTGGTTTGCGTCTTACCGGGACAGGGAGCACTGAAGCTTTCTTT	CASGLRLTGTGSTEAFF
TRBV6-6	NA	TRBJ1-1	NA	TGTGCCAGCAGTGATCGGCCAGACCGACATGAAGCTTTCTTT	CASSDRPDRHEAFF
TRBV9	NA	TRBJ1-2	NA	TGTGCCAGCAGCGTAGGATCCCCTCCGGGTGGCTACACCTTC	CASSVGSPPGGYTF
TRBV6-5	NA	TRBJ1-1	NA	TGTGCCAGCGGGAGAAGACGAGAAGCTTTCTTT	CASGRRREAFF
TRBV19	NA	TRBJ1-5	NA	TGTGCCTCACAATTCAGGGGAAGTGGTCAGCCCCAGCATTTT	CASQFRGSGQPQHF
TRBV7-9	NA	TRBJ1-2	TRBD1	TGTGCCAGCACCCGGACAGGGGGCATCTTTGGCTACACCTTC	CASTRTGGIFGYTF
TRBV6-1	NA	TRBJ2-2	TRBD2	TGTGCCAGCAGAGGACTAGCGGGGATGGCCGGGGAGCTGTTTTTT	CASRGLAGMAGELFF
TRBV11-2	NA	TRBJ2-7	NA	TGTGCCAGCACCCCAGGCTACGAGCAGTACTTC	CASTPGYEQYF